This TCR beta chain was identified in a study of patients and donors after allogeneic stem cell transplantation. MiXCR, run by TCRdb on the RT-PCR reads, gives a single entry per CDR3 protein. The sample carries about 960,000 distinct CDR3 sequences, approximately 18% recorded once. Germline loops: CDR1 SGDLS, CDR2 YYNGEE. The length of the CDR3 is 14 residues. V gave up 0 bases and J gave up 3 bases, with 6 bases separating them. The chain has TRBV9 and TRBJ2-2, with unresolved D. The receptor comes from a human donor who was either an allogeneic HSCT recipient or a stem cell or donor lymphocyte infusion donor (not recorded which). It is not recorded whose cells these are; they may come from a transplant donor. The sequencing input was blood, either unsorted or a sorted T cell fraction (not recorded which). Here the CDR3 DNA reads TGTGCCAGCAGCGTAGGGGGTCACACCGGGGAGCTGTTTTTT. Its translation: CASSVGGHTGELFF.